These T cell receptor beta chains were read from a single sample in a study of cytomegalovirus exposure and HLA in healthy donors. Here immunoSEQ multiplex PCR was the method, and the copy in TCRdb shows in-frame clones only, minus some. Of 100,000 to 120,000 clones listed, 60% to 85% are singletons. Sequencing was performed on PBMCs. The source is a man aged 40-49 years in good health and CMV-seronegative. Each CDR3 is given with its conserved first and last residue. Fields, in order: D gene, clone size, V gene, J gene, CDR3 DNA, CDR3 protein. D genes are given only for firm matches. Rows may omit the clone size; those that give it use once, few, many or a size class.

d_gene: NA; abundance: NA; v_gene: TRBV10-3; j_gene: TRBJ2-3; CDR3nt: TGTGCCATCAGTTATTCAGGCGGGATCCGCCGGGATACGCAGTATTTT; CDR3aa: CAISYSGGIRRDTQYF
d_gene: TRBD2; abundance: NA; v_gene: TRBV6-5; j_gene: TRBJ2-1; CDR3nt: TGTGCCAGCAGTTTGACTAGCGGGCTTTACAATGAGCAGTTCTTC; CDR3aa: CASSLTSGLYNEQFF
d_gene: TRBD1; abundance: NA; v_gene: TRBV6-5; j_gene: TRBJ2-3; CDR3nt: TGTGCCAGCAGACGAAGGGACAGGGGAGTAGATACGCAGTATTTT; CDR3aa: CASRRRDRGVDTQYF
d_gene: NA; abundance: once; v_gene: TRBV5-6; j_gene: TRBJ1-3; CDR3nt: TGTGCCAGCAGCTTGGTTCGGGACTCTGGAAACACCATATATTTT; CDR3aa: CASSLVRDSGNTIYF
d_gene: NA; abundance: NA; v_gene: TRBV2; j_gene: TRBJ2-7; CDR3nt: TGTGCCAGTAGTCGAGCGCCCTACGAACAGTACTTC; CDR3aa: CASSRAPYEQYF
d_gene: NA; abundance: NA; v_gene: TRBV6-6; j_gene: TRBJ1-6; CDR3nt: TGTGCCAGCAGTTACGGGCAGCCCTATAATTCACCCCTCCACTTT; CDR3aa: CASSYGQPYNSPLHF
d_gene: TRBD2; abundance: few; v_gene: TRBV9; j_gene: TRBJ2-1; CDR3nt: TGTGCCAGCAGCGTTTCTGGGACTAGCAATGAGCAGTTCTTC; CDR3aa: CASSVSGTSNEQFF
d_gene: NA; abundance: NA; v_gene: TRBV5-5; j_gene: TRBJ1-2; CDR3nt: TGTGCCAGCAGCCGGAGGACGGCTAACTATGGCTACACCTTC; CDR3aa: CASSRRTANYGYTF
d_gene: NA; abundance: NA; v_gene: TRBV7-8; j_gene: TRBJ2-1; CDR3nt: TGTGCCAGCATTCTTGAGAACTACGACCCTTACAATGAGCAGTTCTTC; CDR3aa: CASILENYDPYNEQFF
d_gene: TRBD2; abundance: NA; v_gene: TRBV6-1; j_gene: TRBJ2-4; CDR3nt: TGTGCCAGCAGTGAAGCCGGGACTAGCGGGAGGGGTAACATTCAGTACTTC; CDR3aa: CASSEAGTSGRGNIQYF
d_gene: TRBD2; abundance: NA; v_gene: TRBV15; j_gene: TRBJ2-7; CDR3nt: TGTGCCACCAGCCGACGATTGGGACTAGCCGCGGACGAGCAGTACTTC; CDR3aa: CATSRRLGLAADEQYF
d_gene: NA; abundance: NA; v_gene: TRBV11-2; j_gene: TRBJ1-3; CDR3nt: TGTGCCAGCAGCTTAGTGGCAGGCTCTGGAAACACCATATATTTT; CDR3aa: CASSLVAGSGNTIYF
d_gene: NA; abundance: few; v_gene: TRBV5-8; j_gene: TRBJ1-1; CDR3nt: TGTGCCAGCAGCTTTGGCAGGAACACTGAAGCTTTCTTT; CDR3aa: CASSFGRNTEAFF
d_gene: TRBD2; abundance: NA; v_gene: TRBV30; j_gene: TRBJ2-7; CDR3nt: TGTGCCTGGAGTAGGGGACTAGCGGGAGCTCCCGAGCAGTACTTC; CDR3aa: CAWSRGLAGAPEQYF
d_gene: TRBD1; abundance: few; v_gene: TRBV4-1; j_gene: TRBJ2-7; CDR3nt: TGCGCCAGCAGCCAGATACCGGGACAGGGGGGCGAGCAGTACTTC; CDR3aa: CASSQIPGQGGEQYF
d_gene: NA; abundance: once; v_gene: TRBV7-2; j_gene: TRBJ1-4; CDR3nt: TGTGCCAGCAGCCAAACAGGGTATGGGAAACTGTTTTTT; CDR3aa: CASSQTGYGKLFF
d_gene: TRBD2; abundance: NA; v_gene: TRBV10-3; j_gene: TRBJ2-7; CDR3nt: TGTGCCATCAGTGAAGACGGCCCCACGGCGGGAGTCTACGAGCAGTACTTC; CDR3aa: CAISEDGPTAGVYEQYF
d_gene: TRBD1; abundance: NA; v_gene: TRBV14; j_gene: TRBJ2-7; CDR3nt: TGTGCCAGCAGCCAAGCCAGGGGGCCCTACGAGCAGTACTTC; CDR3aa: CASSQARGPYEQYF
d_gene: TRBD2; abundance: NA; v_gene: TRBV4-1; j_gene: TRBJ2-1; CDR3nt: TGCGCCAGCAGCCAAAGCGGGAGATCTCTCAATGAGCAGTTCTTC; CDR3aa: CASSQSGRSLNEQFF
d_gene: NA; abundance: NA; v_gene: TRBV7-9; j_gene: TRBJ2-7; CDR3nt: TGTGCCAGCAGCCAGGGTGGTACAGGGAGGGTCGAGCAGTACTTC; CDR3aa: CASSQGGTGRVEQYF
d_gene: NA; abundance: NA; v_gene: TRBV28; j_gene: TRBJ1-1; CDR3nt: TGTGCCAGCAGCAAAGGGCGAGGGAGCACTGAAGCTTTCTTT; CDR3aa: CASSKGRGSTEAFF
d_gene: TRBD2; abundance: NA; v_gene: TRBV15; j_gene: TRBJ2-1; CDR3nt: TGTGCCACCAGCAGAGATGGTGGCGCCACTAGCGGCTCCTACAATGAGCAGTTCTTC; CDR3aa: CATSRDGGATSGSYNEQFF
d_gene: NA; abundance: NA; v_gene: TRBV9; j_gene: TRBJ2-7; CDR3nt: TGTGCCAGCAGCGTAGGTCCGGGATCCTACGAGCAGTACTTC; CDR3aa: CASSVGPGSYEQYF
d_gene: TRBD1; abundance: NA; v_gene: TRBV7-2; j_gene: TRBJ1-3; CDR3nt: TGTGCCAGCAGCCCTACAGGGGGGGGAAACACCATATATTTT; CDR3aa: CASSPTGGGNTIYF